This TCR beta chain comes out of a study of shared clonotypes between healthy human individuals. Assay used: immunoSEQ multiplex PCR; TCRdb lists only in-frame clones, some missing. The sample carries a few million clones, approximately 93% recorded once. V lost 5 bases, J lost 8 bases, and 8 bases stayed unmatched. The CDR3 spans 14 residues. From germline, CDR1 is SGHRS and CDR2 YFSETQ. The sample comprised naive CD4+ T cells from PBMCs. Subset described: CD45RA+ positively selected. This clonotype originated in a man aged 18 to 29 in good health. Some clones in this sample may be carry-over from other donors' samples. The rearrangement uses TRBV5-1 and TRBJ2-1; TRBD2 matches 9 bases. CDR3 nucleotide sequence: TGCGCCAGCAGTCCGACTAGCGGAGGAGATGAGCAGTTCTTC. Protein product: CASSPTSGGDEQFF. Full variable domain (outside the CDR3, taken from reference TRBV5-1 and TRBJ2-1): KAGVTQTPRYLIKTRGQQVTLSCSPISGHRSVSWYQQTPGQGLQFLFEYFSETQRNKGNFPGRFSGRQFSNSRSEMNVSTLELGDSALYLCASSPTSGGDEQFFGPGTRLTVL.